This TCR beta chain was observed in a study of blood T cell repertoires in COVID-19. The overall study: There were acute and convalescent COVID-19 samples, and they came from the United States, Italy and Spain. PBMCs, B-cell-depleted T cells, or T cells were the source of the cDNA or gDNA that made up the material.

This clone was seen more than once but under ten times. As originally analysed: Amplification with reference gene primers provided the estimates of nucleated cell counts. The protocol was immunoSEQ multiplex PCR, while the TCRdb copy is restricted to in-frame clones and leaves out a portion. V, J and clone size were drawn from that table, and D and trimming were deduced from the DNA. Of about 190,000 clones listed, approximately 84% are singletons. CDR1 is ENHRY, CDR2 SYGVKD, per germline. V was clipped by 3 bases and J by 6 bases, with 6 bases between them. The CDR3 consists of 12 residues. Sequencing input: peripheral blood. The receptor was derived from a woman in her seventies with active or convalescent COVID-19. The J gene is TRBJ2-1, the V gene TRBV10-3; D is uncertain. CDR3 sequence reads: CAISERSNEQFF. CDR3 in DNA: TGTGCCATCAGTGAACGGAGCAATGAGCAGTTCTTC.